A selection of T cell receptor beta chains follows, all from one sample in a study of T-cell memory formation after mild COVID-19. TCRdb used MiXCR to reprocess the 5' RACE reads, holding one entry per CDR3 protein. The sample records about 350,000 distinct CDR3 sequences, roughly 13% being singletons. Sequenced input: PBMCs or a T cell subset sorted from them (not recorded which). The receptors derive from a man aged 18 to 29 who had mild COVID-19 (a few samples of this study predate the infection). Cell type and time point are not known. Each CDR3 is given with its conserved first and last residue. Each record gives: clone size, D gene, J gene, V gene, CDR3 DNA, CDR3 protein. A D gene is named only where the DNA matches it firmly. Clone size is shown for a subset of rows, as once, few, many or a class of expanded clone.

>many|.|TRBJ1-2|TRBV5-1
TGCGCCAGCTCCACCCAGGGGAACTATGGCTACACCTTC
CASSTQGNYGYTF
>.|.|TRBJ1-4|TRBV5-1
TGCGCCAGCAGCGAGTCAGTTCCAACTAATGAAAAACTGTTTTTT
CASSESVPTNEKLFF
>.|.|TRBJ1-1|TRBV20-1
TGCAGTGCTAGAGATCTACTGAGAGGAGGGAGTGAAGCTTTCTTT
CSARDLLRGGSEAFF
>.|.|TRBJ2-3|TRBV5-1
TGCGCCAGCAGCCGGGGACGTCCAATCCCCCTCACAGATACGCAGTATTTT
CASSRGRPIPLTDTQYF
>few|.|TRBJ1-1|TRBV19
TGTGCCAGTAGTATATTGGCAGAGATCATGAACACTGAAGCTTTCTTT
CASSILAEIMNTEAFF
>few|TRBD2|TRBJ2-5|TRBV2
TGTGCCAGCAGTGATATAGCGGGGGATGAGACCCAGTACTTC
CASSDIAGDETQYF
>.|.|TRBJ2-5|TRBV15
TGTGCCACCGCGGGGACGGGGGTGGAGACCCAGTACTTC
CATAGTGVETQYF
>few|TRBD1|TRBJ1-5|TRBV5-6
TGTGCCAGCAGCTCCCTCGGACAGGGGAATTTGGCCCAGCATTTT
CASSSLGQGNLAQHF
>many|TRBD2|TRBJ2-3|TRBV7-9
TGTGCCAGCAGCGCTAGCGGGGGGCCGACAGATACGCAGTATTTT
CASSASGGPTDTQYF
>.|TRBD1|TRBJ2-7|TRBV6-5
TGTGCCAGCAGTGCCTACAGGGGAAATTACGAGCAGTACTTC
CASSAYRGNYEQYF
>few|TRBD1|TRBJ2-3|TRBV30
TGTGCCTGGAGTCCCCAACAGGGGGATACGCAGTATTTT
CAWSPQQGDTQYF
>.|.|TRBJ1-1|TRBV9
TGTGCCAGCAGCGCACGACCGGACACTCGGAGCGGCACTGAAGCTTTCTTT
CASSARPDTRSGTEAFF
>.|TRBD2|TRBJ2-3|TRBV20-1
TGCAGTGCGCCTAGCGGGGGGTCGCAGTATTTT
CSAPSGGSQYF
>.|.|TRBJ2-1|TRBV27
TGTGCCAGCGCGTGGGGGGGGCGGTACTACAATGAGCAGTTCTTC
CASAWGGRYYNEQFF
>few|.|TRBJ2-3|TRBV5-1
TGCGCCAGCGCTTTAGCGGAAAGCACAGATACGCAGTATTTT
CASALAESTDTQYF
>many|TRBD2|TRBJ2-2|TRBV9
TGTGCCAGCAGCCTCGGGGGGGGCACCGGGGAGCTGTTTTTT
CASSLGGGTGELFF
>few|.|TRBJ1-5|TRBV20-1
TGCAGTGCTGTCTTGGGGGGTCAGCCCCAGCATTTT
CSAVLGGQPQHF
>.|.|TRBJ2-2|TRBV9
TGTGCCAGCAGCGCACCGACACCTAACACCGGGGAGCTGTTTTTT
CASSAPTPNTGELFF
>.|.|TRBJ1-2|TRBV29-1
TGCAGCGTTGAAGATTCGATGGGGGGGCGAACTTCATTCTATGGCTACACCTTC
CSVEDSMGGRTSFYGYTF
>.|TRBD2|TRBJ2-3|TRBV7-8
TGTGCCAGCATCGGGGGAGGGTCCGGGACGCAGTATTTT
CASIGGGSGTQYF
>few|.|TRBJ2-5|TRBV7-9
TGTGCCAGCAGCGAAATCAGGGGAGAGACCCAGTACTTC
CASSEIRGETQYF
>many|.|TRBJ2-3|TRBV3-1
TGTGCCAGCAGCCAAGGAGTGAATACGCAGTATTTT
CASSQGVNTQYF
>few|.|TRBJ2-2|TRBV6-5
TGTGCCAGCACCTCGGGGCGGCGCACCGGGGAGCTGTTTTTT
CASTSGRRTGELFF
>.|TRBD1|TRBJ2-1|TRBV7-2
TGTGCCAGCAGCTTAGTCGCGGACAGGGTATACAATGAGCAGCTCTTC
CASSLVADRVYNEQLF
>.|.|TRBJ2-5|TRBV12-3/TRBV12-4
TGTGCCAGCTGCTGGGCCCACTCTGGAGCAGAGACCCAGTACTTC
CASCWAHSGAETQYF
>.|.|TRBJ2-6|TRBV5-1
TGCGCCAGCAGCCCCTATGGGGGGGGGGCTGGGGCCAGCGTCCTGACTTTC
CASSPYGGGAGASVLTF
>.|.|TRBJ2-2|TRBV7-8
TGTGCCAGCAGCTTTACAGCCGGCAACACCGGGGAGCTGTTTTTT
CASSFTAGNTGELFF
>many|.|TRBJ2-6|TRBV20-1
TGCAGTGCTCCGGTGGATGCCAACGTCCTGACTTTC
CSAPVDANVLTF
>few|.|TRBJ1-1|TRBV19
TGTGCGGCGGGGTCCCCTGAAGCTTTCTTT
CAAGSPEAFF
>few|.|TRBJ2-4|TRBV11-3
TGTGCCAGCCGATCTAGGGACAAAAACATTCAGTACTTC
CASRSRDKNIQYF
>.|TRBD1|TRBJ1-1|TRBV5-1
TGCGCCAGCAGCAGGTCTCGGACAGGGGCACAGAACACTGAAGCTTTCTTT
CASSRSRTGAQNTEAFF
>few|.|TRBJ2-1|TRBV5-5
TGTGCCAGCAGCTGGGTCTCGGGACACAATGAGCAGTTCTTC
CASSWVSGHNEQFF
>few|TRBD1|TRBJ2-5|TRBV7-2
TGTGCCAGCATCCGGTTTAGGGCAAACTTACAGGGGGAGACCCAGTACTTC
CASIRFRANLQGETQYF